These 20 T cell receptor beta chains originate from one sample sequenced in a study of shared clonotypes between healthy human individuals. Here immunoSEQ multiplex PCR was the method, and the copy in TCRdb shows in-frame clones only, minus some. Of 700,000 to 950,000 clones listed, just over 95% were seen once; the top ten hold around 0.21%. Cells designated naive CD8 were CD45RO-negative and were positively selected for CCR7, with terminally differentiated effector memory CD45RA+ cells excluded. Specimen: naive CD8+ T cells sorted from blood. The receptors here all came from a man aged 30 to 39 in good health.

The chain links TRBV27 to TRBJ2-5; weak D call: TRBD1 (6 bases). Deletions cut 5 bases from V and 0 bases from J, with 10 bases between. This CDR3 region has 14 residues. The germline CDR1 and CDR2 sequences are MNHEY and SMNVEV (reference sequence). The CDR3 nucleotides read TGTGCCAGCAGTCACCGACAGGACCAAGAGACCCAGTACTTC. Amino acid sequence: CASSHRQDQETQYF.

This clone was counted once. The CDR3 loop is CASSLVSRGLDEQYF. CDR3 coding DNA: TGTGCCAGCAGCTTAGTGAGTCGGGGGCTCGACGAGCAGTACTTC. The chain couples TRBV7-9 to TRBJ2-7; D tentatively reads TRBD1 or TRBD2 (6 bases each). CDR1 and CDR2 from the germline V gene are SEHNR and FQNEAQ (reference sequence). This CDR3 has 15 residues. V gave up 1 base and J gave up 5 bases, with 15 bases separating them. Supplemented by reference TRBV7-9 and TRBJ2-7, the full variable domain reads DTGVSQNPRHKITKRGQNVTFRCDPISEHNRLYWYRQTLGQGPEFLTYFQNEAQLEKSRLLSDRFSAERPKGSFSTLEIQRTEQGDSAMYLCASSLVSRGLDEQYFGPGTRLTVT.

The chain couples TRBV11-2 to TRBJ1-1, with a weak D call TRBD1 (5 bases). This CDR3 has 15 residues. The V and J ends lost 1 base and 5 bases respectively, with 14 bases between them. Germline V lookup: CDR1 SGHAT, CDR2 FQNNGV. The CDR3 sequence is CASSLAGQGVTEAFF. The CDR3 DNA follows: TGTGCCAGCAGCTTAGCGGGGCAGGGAGTAACTGAAGCTTTCTTT.

This rearrangement joins TRBV29-1 to TRBJ2-1, with TRBD2 matching 11 bases. Trimming removed 1 base from V and 6 bases from J; junction bases left unmatched: 5. The germline V gene encodes CDR1 SQVTM and CDR2 ANQGSEA. There are 15 residues in the CDR3. CDR3 bases: TGCAGCGTTGAAGGAGTAGCGGGAGGGGGCAATGAGCAGTTCTTC. It translates to CSVEGVAGGGNEQFF.

The chain joins TRBV11-2 to TRBJ2-2; D gene ambiguous. Per germline, CDR1 SGHAT and CDR2 FQNNGV. This CDR3 has 15 residues. Trimming left V 1 base short and J 3 bases short, with 9 bases between. The CDR3 sequence is CASSLGTDYTGELFF. CDR3 nucleotide sequence: TGTGCCAGCAGCTTAGGGACGGATTACACCGGGGAGCTGTTTTTT. The full variable domain, completed using reference TRBV11-2 and TRBJ2-2, is EAGVAQSPRYKIIEKRQSVAFWCNPISGHATLYWYQQILGQGPKLLIQFQNNGVVDDSQLPKDRFSAERLKGVDSTLKIQPAKLEDSAVYLCASSLGTDYTGELFFGEGSRLTVL.

In this sample, this clone turned up a few times. A single base is all that separates this from a far larger clone, so a read error is likely. The genes are TRBV14 and TRBJ1-5; TRBD1 might be the D (5 bases). V was pared by 3 bases and J by 7 bases, with 10 bases between. The germline V gene encodes CDR1 SGHDN and CDR2 FVKESK. The length of the CDR3 is 13 residues. The chain's CDR3 is CASSHSGSQPQHF. Written as DNA, the CDR3 is TGTGCCAGCAGCCATTCAGGGTCGCAGCCCCAGCATTTT.

The chain is built from TRBV6-1 and TRBJ2-1; no clear D gene. CDR1 and CDR2 from the germline V gene are MNHNS and SASEGT. The CDR3 is 16 amino acids. V gave up 2 bases and J gave up 3 bases, with 14 bases separating them. The CDR3 loop reads CASSEWHSRYYNEQFF. Written as DNA, the CDR3 is TGTGCCAGCAGTGAATGGCACTCCCGATACTACAATGAGCAGTTCTTC.

The chain links TRBV11-2 to TRBJ2-5; D is unclear. Deletions cut 4 bases from V and 5 bases from J, with 8 bases between. Germline lookup yields CDR1 SGHAT and CDR2 FQNNGV. There are 12 residues in the CDR3. CDR3 sequence: CASSSILETQYF. CDR3 sequence (DNA): TGTGCCAGCAGCTCAATATTGGAGACCCAGTACTTC.

J is TRBJ2-7 and V is TRBV29-1; 10 bases fit TRBD1. V gave up 6 bases and J gave up 3 bases; unmatched junction bases: 5. The germline V gene encodes CDR1 SQVTM and CDR2 ANQGSEA. This CDR3 is built from 13 residues. The CDR3 spells CSVFGTGVYEQYF. The DNA of the CDR3 is TGCAGCGTATTTGGGACAGGGGTCTACGAGCAGTACTTC.

The chain combines TRBV29-1 with TRBJ2-2; D is unresolved. V was clipped by 6 bases and J by 5 bases, with 10 bases between them. Per the germline V gene, CDR1 is SQVTM and CDR2 is ANQGSEA. The CDR3 loop spans 12 amino acids. CDR3 sequence reads: CSVEVSTGELFF. CDR3 coding DNA: TGCAGCGTCGAGGTTTCGACCGGGGAGCTGTTTTTT.

In this sample, this clone turned up once. The J gene is TRBJ2-1, the V gene TRBV15, with D possibly being TRBD1 or TRBD2 (6 bases each). The V end lost 11 bases, the J end lost 9 bases, and 17 bases lay between the germline ends. Germline lookup yields CDR1 LNHNV and CDR2 YYDKDF (reference sequence). CDR3 length equals 12 residues. In DNA, the CDR3 is TGTGCCGCCGGGGGCCCGGTGAGTGAGCAGTTCTTC. Translating gives CAAGGPVSEQFF.

This chain links TRBV9 with TRBJ1-2; 8 positions agree with TRBD1. CDR1 SGDLS and CDR2 YYNGEE come from the germline V gene. V was pared by 4 bases and J by 4 bases, with 9 bases of the junction left unmatched. The CDR3 has 15 amino acids. CDR3 nucleotides: TGTGCCAGCAGCTCGGGGACAGGAGAGGGCTATGGCTACACCTTC. Protein: CASSSGTGEGYGYTF.

This clone showed up just once. This sequence joins TRBV7-9 and TRBJ2-5; TRBD1 aligns across 11 bases. The junction had 12 bases not matched to a gene; V was cut back by 4 bases and J by 5 bases. The germline gives CDR1 SEHNR, CDR2 FQNEAQ (reference sequence). This CDR3 is built from 17 residues. The CDR3 coding sequence is TGTGCCAGCAGCTCACCCGGGACAGGGGGAAATAGGGAGACCCAGTACTTC. Protein sequence: CASSSPGTGGNRETQYF.

The chain couples TRBV12-5 to TRBJ2-1; possibly TRBD1 or TRBD2 for D (6 bases each). The CDR3 spans 13 residues. Germline V CDR1 and CDR2: LGHNT, FRNRAP. The germline V and J ends were trimmed by 3 bases and 7 bases, with 10 bases remaining between them. The CDR3 protein is CASGLPGANEQFF. CDR3 in DNA: TGTGCTAGTGGTTTACCGGGGGCTAATGAGCAGTTCTTC.

Comments on this clone: This same CDR3 is encoded by further DNA sequences in the sample. V and J are TRBV27 and TRBJ2-7; the D is unclear. This CDR3 is built from 14 residues. Germline V gene sequence: CDR1 MNHEY, CDR2 SMNVEV (reference sequence). V was trimmed by 0 bases and J by 3 bases, leaving 9 bases between them. The CDR3 sequence is CASSLSRASYEQYF. DNA for the CDR3: TGTGCCAGCAGTTTATCAAGAGCCAGCTACGAGCAGTACTTC.

The chain couples TRBV12-5 to TRBJ2-2; no firm D call. The CDR3 consists of 11 residues. CDR1 and CDR2 (germline): LGHNT, FRNRAP. V lost 6 bases and J lost 7, with 6 bases in between. The CDR3 DNA follows: TGTGCTAGTGGCACCGACGGGGAGCTGTTTTTT. This codes for CASGTDGELFF.

The chain recombines TRBV4-3 with TRBJ2-7; D is perhaps TRBD1 (5 bases). Deletions cut 1 base from V and 4 bases from J, with 14 bases between. This CDR3 has 15 amino acids. Germline V gene sequence: CDR1 LGHNA, CDR2 YSLEER. CDR3 loop: CASSQATAARYEQYF. The CDR3 DNA sequence: TGCGCCAGCAGCCAAGCGACAGCCGCCCGATACGAGCAGTACTTC.

The rearrangement uses TRBV27 and TRBJ2-7; either TRBD1 or TRBD2 may supply D (5 bases each). V shed 5 bases and J shed 3 bases, with 20 bases lying between them. Looked up from germline, CDR1 is MNHEY and CDR2 is SMNVEV (reference sequence). The CDR3 consists of 16 residues. The CDR3 protein is CASSGTLRGVFYEQYF. CDR3 sequence (DNA): TGTGCCAGCAGTGGAACCCTCAGAGGGGTCTTCTACGAGCAGTACTTC.

The rearrangement links TRBV7-2 to TRBJ2-1; 8 positions match TRBD2. Per the germline V gene, CDR1 is SGHTA and CDR2 is FQGNSA. The V gene end was trimmed by 4 bases and the J gene end by 0 bases; junction bases not matched to a gene: 5. This CDR3 has 16 amino acids. CDR3 loop: CASSSWSGSSYNEQFF. CDR3 nucleotide sequence: TGTGCCAGCAGCTCCTGGAGCGGGAGCTCCTACAATGAGCAGTTCTTC.

V gene TRBV6-4 combines with J gene TRBJ2-6; no clear D. The CDR3 has 12 amino acids. Germline CDR1 and CDR2: MRHNA and SNTAGT. Trimming cost V 3 bases and J 4 bases, with 1 base left between them. The CDR3 protein is CASSEGANVLTF. CDR3 nucleotides: TGTGCCAGCAGTGAGGGGGCCAACGTCCTGACTTTC.